This TCR beta chain was retrieved from a study of cytomegalovirus exposure and HLA in healthy donors (dated by TCRdb to about 2017). Study-wide context: According to a later analysis, one platform produced both the roughly 120 validation repertoires and the 550 to 800 repertoires of the first cohort. The study combined high-throughput TCR immunosequencing, statistical association of individual TCRs with disease status, and machine learning to predict cytomegalovirus infection status. Along with the approximately 650-subject first cohort, a separate validation cohort of 120 different subjects was used. The study was designed to test whether signatures of past pathogen exposure could be identified by cataloging public T cell receptors.

The cysteine opens and the phenylalanine closes a CDR3 of 14 amino acids. The only DNA kept is the CDR3, 42 bases in frame from the first base. Germline trimming amounts to 3 bases on V and 4 bases on J, with 4 as the count of junction bases outside the gene matches. The germline V gene provides CDR1 SQVTM and CDR2 ANQGSEA. Donors formed part of the validation cohort, which comprised 120 subjects and was distinct from the first cohort of under 850 subjects. Comment on this clone: Its recognized antigen is unknown. Per-base qualities were not stored, and no clone one base away is much larger.

The library was obtained by the immunoSEQ multiplex PCR assay. On the study's bioinformatics: A statistical classification framework was developed to diagnose cytomegalovirus status using the catalog of TCR beta chain sequences. Here the immuneACCESS table is served through TCRdb, limited to in-frame sequences with V and J called. Missing clones are a known gap in these copies; in checked studies unresolved V genes cover under half, and the rest lacks a known reason. V and J calls and clone size are given by that table; D and trimming were obtained from the DNA. This sample holds 60,000 to 80,000 clones; approximately 94% were observed only once. The top ten clonotypes cover roughly 3% of the sample. General conclusions and limits of the study: The classifier was reported to diagnose cytomegalovirus status with high specificity and sensitivity in both the original cohort and the validation cohort. A later analysis had no HLA typing for the validation cohort, so co-occurrence there was scored across all 110 or so repertoires. A total of 150 or so TCR beta chains were listed by the study as associated with cytomegalovirus. In vitro tests confirmed that a few of the cytomegalovirus-associated TCR beta chains recognize cytomegalovirus antigens. While some public TCRs were present in many individuals, most TCR sequences turned up only very rarely across donors. In a later analysis, TCRs clustered in the first cohort were found to also tend to co-occur in the 130 or so validation repertoires, with approximately 95% of cluster scores above 0. It was suggested by the authors that the approach could potentially be generalized to other disease states and immunological phenotypes.

This receptor chain uses TRBV29-1 and TRBJ2-1; TRBD1 agrees with 9 junctional bases. The sequenced sample consisted of PBMCs. The TCR originated in a young woman in good health and CMV-seropositive. The CDR3 region: CSVDVTGGYNEQFF. The DNA sequence reads TGCAGCGTTGACGTGACAGGGGGTTACAATGAGCAGTTCTTC.